Listed below are T cell receptor beta chains from one sample, sequenced in a study of cytomegalovirus exposure and HLA in healthy donors. TCRdb's copy holds only in-frame clones and misses some; the assay was immunoSEQ multiplex PCR. The sample carries some 190,000 clones, more than 75% recorded once. Sequenced sample: PBMCs. These receptors originate from a woman in her thirties in good health and CMV-seropositive. The CDR3 runs from the conserved cysteine through the conserved F or W. The order of the fields is J gene, D gene, clone size, V gene, CDR3 DNA, CDR3 protein. A D gene is named only where the DNA matches it firmly. Some rows have no size entry. The others give once, few or many, or a class for an expanded clone.

TRBJ2-4	TRBD1	NA	TRBV29-1	TGCAGCGTTGAAGGGGGACAGGGTGTCAAAAACAGTCAGTACTTC	CSVEGGQGVKNSQYF
TRBJ1-2	TRBD1	NA	TRBV28	TGTGCCAGCAGGAACGGACAGGGGGCGCGAGGCTACACCTTC	CASRNGQGARGYTF
TRBJ2-7	TRBD1	NA	TRBV28	TGTGCCATTTCCCCAGGGGGACAGGGTTACGAGCAGTACTTC	CAISPGGQGYEQYF
TRBJ1-2	NA	NA	TRBV27	TGTGCCAGCACTCCCTCAGGGCAGGGAGGCGGCTACACCTTC	CASTPSGQGGGYTF
TRBJ1-5	NA	NA	TRBV7-2	TGTGCCAGCAGCTTACCCGGGGGGAGCAATCAGCCCCAGCATTTT	CASSLPGGSNQPQHF
TRBJ1-5	TRBD1	few	TRBV28	TGTGCCAGCAGGCAAGGGGGCCTCAATCAGCCCCAGCATTTT	CASRQGGLNQPQHF
TRBJ1-3	TRBD1	NA	TRBV5-4	TGTGCCAGCAGCTTCCCTGACAGGGGCTCTGGAAACACCATATATTTT	CASSFPDRGSGNTIYF
TRBJ1-1	TRBD1	few	TRBV5-6	TGTGCCAGCAGCCCTGGACAGGGAAGCGCTTTCTTT	CASSPGQGSAFF
TRBJ1-5	NA	NA	TRBV6-1	TGTGCCAGCAGTGATGCAGGTTACAATCAGCCCCAGCATTTT	CASSDAGYNQPQHF
TRBJ2-7	NA	NA	TRBV11-2	TGTGCCAGCAGCTCCCCCATCGAGCAGTACTTC	CASSSPIEQYF
TRBJ1-5	NA	NA	TRBV28	TGTGCCAGCAGTCCTACAGGGTCGGGAAATCAGCCCCAGCATTTT	CASSPTGSGNQPQHF
TRBJ2-7	TRBD2	NA	TRBV15	TGTGCCACCAGCAGAGCTCTAGCGGACTCCTACGAGCAGTACTTC	CATSRALADSYEQYF
TRBJ1-2	NA	NA	TRBV29-1	TGCAGCGTTTCGACTACAGGGATCCTTAACTATGGCTACACCTTC	CSVSTTGILNYGYTF
TRBJ2-3	NA	NA	TRBV2	TGTGCCAGCAGTGCCCTAGCGATCACAGATACGCAGTATTTT	CASSALAITDTQYF
TRBJ2-5	TRBD1	NA	TRBV5-1	TGCGCCAGCAGCTTGACAGGGGCGCGCCTCGAGACCCAGTACTTC	CASSLTGARLETQYF
TRBJ2-1	TRBD2	NA	TRBV27	TGTGCCAGCAGTTCGCAAGCGGGGGGCAGCTTTGGTTCCTACAATGAGCAGTTCTTC	CASSSQAGGSFGSYNEQFF
TRBJ2-7	TRBD1	NA	TRBV6-5	TGTGCCAGCAGTTCACCCGGGACAGGGTGGACCTACGAGCAGTACTTC	CASSSPGTGWTYEQYF
TRBJ1-3	NA	NA	TRBV15	TGTGCCACCAGCAGGGACAATTCCGGAAACACCATATATTTT	CATSRDNSGNTIYF
TRBJ1-4	NA	NA	TRBV10-3	TGTGCCATCAGCCAGTTGGCTGCAACTAATGAAAAACTGTTTTTT	CAISQLAATNEKLFF
TRBJ2-7	NA	NA	TRBV7-6	TGTGCCATCCCGACAGGGCAGTACTTC	CAIPTGQYF
TRBJ2-4	NA	NA	TRBV6-5	TGTGCCAGCAGTTACTCGGCAGGCCGGGAATTAGGCAGTCAGTACTTC	CASSYSAGRELGSQYF
TRBJ2-3	NA	NA	TRBV9	TGTGCCAGCAGGGCGGGGCCCAGCACAGATACGCAGTATTTT	CASRAGPSTDTQYF
TRBJ1-5	TRBD1	NA	TRBV28	TGTGCCAGCAGGGGGACAGGGAATAATCAGCCCCAGCATTTT	CASRGTGNNQPQHF
TRBJ1-3	NA	NA	TRBV19	TGTGCCAGTAGTATAGATCACCGGAGGAGCTCTGGAAACACCATATATTTT	CASSIDHRRSSGNTIYF